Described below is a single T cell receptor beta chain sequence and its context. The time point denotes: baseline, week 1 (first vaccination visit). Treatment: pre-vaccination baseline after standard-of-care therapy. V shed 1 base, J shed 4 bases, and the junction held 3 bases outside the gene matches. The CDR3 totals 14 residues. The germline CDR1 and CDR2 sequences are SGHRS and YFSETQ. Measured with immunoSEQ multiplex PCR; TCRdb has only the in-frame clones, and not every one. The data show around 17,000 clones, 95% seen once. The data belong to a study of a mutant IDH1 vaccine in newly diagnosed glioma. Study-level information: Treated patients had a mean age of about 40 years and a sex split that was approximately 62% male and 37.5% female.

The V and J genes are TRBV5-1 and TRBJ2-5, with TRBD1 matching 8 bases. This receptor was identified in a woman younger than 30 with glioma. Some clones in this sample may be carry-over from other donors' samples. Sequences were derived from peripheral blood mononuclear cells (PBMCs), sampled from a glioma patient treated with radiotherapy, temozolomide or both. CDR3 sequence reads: CASSLSGTGETQYF. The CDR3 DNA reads TGCGCCAGCAGCTTGTCCGGGACAGGAGAGACCCAGTACTTC.